This TCR beta chain was captured by sequencing in a study of T cells after posttransplantation cyclophosphamide. Broader study findings: Later post-transplant blood repertoires were often dominated by donor CD8+ memory clones. TRB overlap between skin or GI tissue T cells and blood was limited. After PTCy, TRB diversity resembled that of CNI/methotrexate controls.

Measured with immunoSEQ multiplex PCR; TCRdb has only the in-frame clones, and not every one. The table has about 8,000 clones, 75% to 90% seen once. Turning to this clone: Its antigen is not known.

Cyclophosphamide on days +3 and +4 followed busulfan-fludarabine conditioning and a marrow graft. The sample in question was CD4+ T cells sorted from blood, obtained 1,300 to 1,500 days after allogeneic stem cell transplant with posttransplant cyclophosphamide. The source of this sequence is a female patient aged 45-65 years who received an allogeneic stem cell transplant from a related donor, was CMV-positive, and had no GVHD. The graft donor may have given rise to some T cells.

DNA for the CDR3: TGTGCCATCAGTGAGTTAACAGGAGGGTCCTACGAGCAGTACTTC. This translates into CAISELTGGSYEQYF. J is TRBJ2-7 and V is TRBV10-3, with D tentatively TRBD2 (6 bases). The CDR3 spans 15 residues. Germline CDR1 reads ENHRY; CDR2 reads SYGVKD. V lost 1 base and J lost 1, with 11 bases in between.